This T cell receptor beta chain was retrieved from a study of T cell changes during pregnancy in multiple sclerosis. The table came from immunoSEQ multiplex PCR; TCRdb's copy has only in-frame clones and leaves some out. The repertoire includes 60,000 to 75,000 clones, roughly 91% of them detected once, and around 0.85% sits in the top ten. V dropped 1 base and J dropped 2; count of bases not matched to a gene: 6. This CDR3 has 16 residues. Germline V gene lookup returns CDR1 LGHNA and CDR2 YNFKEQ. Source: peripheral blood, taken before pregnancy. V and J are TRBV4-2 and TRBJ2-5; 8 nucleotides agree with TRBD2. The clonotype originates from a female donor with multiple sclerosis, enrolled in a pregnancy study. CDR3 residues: CASSQGVAGPQETQYF. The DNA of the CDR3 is TGTGCCAGCAGCCAAGGGGTAGCGGGGCCTCAAGAGACCCAGTACTTC.